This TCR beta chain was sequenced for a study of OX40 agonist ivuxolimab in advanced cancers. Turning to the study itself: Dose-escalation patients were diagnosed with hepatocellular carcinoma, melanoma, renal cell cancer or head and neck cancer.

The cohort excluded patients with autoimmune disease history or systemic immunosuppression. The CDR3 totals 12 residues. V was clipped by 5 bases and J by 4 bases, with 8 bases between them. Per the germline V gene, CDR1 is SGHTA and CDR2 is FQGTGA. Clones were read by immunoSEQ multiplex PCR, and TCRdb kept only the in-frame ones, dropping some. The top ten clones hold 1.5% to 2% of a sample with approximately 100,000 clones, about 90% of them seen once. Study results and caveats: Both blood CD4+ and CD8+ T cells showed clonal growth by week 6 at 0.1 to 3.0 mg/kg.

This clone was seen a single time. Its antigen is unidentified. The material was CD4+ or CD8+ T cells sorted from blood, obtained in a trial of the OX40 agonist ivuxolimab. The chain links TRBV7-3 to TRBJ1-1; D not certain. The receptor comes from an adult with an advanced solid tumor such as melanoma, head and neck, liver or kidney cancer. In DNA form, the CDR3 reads TGTGCCAGCAGCCGTGCGGGCACTGAAGCTTTCTTT. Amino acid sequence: CASSRAGTEAFF.